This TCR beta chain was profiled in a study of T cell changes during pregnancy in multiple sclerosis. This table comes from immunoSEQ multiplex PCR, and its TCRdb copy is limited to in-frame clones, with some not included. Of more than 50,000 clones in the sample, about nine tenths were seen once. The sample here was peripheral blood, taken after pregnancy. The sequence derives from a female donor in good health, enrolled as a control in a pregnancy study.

The CDR3 coding sequence is TGCAGCACCCGGCGGGGGACAGGGGGCCAGACCCAGTACTTC. Protein: CSTRRGTGGQTQYF. The rearrangement joins TRBV29-1 to TRBJ2-5, with 12 bases fitting TRBD1. V lost 8 bases, J lost 6 bases, and 10 bases stayed unmatched. Per germline, CDR1 SQVTM and CDR2 ANQGSEA. This CDR3 region has 14 residues.